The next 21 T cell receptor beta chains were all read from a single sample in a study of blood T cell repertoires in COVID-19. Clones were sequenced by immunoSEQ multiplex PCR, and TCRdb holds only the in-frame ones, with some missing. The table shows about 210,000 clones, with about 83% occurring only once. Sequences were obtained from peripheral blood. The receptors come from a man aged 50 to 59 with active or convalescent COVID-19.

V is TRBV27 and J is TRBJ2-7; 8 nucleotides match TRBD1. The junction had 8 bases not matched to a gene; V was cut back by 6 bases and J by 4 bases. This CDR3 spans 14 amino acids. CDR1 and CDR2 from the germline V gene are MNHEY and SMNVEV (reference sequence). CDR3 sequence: CASRPTGVSYEQYF. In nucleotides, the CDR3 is TGTGCCAGCAGACCGACAGGGGTCTCATACGAGCAGTACTTC.

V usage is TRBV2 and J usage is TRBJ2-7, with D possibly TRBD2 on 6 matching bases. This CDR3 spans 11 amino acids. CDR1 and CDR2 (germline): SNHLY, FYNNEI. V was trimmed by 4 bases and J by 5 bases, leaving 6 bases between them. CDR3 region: CASSGEDEQYF. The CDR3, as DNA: TGTGCCAGCAGTGGGGAGGACGAGCAGTACTTC.

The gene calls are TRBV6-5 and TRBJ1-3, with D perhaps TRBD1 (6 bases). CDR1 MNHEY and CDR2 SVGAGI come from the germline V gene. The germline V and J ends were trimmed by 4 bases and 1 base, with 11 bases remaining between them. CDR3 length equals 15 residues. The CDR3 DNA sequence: TGTGCCAGCAGTTCAGCAGGGGTTTCTGGAAACACCATATATTTT. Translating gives CASSSAGVSGNTIYF.

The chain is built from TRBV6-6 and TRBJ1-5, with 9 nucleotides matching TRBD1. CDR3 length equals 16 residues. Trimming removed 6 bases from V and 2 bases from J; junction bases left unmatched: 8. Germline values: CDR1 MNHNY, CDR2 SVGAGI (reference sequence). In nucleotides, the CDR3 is TGTGCCAGCAGCCTTGGACAGGGGTTTCGCAATCAGCCCCAGCATTTT. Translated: CASSLGQGFRNQPQHF.

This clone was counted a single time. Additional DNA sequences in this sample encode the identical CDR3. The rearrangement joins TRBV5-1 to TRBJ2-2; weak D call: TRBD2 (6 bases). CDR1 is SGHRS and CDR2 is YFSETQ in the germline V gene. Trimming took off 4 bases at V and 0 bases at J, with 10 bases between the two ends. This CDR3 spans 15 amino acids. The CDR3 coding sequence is TGCGCCAGCAGCCCAGCGGGCACGAACACCGGGGAGCTGTTTTTT. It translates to CASSPAGTNTGELFF.

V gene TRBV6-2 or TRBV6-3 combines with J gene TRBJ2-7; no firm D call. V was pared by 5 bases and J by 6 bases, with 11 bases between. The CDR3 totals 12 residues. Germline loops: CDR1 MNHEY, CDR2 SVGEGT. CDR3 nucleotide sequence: TGTGCCAGCAGTCGGCCGGGTGGCGAGCAGTACTTC. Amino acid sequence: CASSRPGGEQYF.

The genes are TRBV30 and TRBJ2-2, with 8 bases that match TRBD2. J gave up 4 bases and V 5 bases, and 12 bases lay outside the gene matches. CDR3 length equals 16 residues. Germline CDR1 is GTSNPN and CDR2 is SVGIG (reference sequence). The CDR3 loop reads CAWLGLAGGLTGELFF. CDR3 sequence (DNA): TGTGCCTGGTTAGGACTGGCGGGGGGCCTCACCGGGGAGCTGTTTTTT.

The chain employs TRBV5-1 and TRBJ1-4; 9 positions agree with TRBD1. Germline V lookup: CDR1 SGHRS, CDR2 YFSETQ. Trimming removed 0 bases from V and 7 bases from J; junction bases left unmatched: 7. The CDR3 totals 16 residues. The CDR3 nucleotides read TGCGCCAGCAGCTTGGCCTTACAGGGGGCAGGTGAAAAACTGTTTTTT. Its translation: CASSLALQGAGEKLFF.

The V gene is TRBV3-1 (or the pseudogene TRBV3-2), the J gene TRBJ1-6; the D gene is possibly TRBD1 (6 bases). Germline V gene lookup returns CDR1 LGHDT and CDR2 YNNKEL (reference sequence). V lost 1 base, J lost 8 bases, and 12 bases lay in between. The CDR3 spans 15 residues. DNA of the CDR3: TGTGCCAGCAGCCAAGGACAGGTATATGATTCACCCCTCCACTTT. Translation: CASSQGQVYDSPLHF.

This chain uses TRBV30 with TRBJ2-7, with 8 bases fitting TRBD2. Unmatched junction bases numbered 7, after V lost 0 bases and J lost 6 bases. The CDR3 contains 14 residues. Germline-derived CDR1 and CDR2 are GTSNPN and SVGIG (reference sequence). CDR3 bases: TGTGCCTGGAGTGTAGGGGGACTAGTCCCCGAGCAGTACTTC. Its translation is CAWSVGGLVPEQYF.

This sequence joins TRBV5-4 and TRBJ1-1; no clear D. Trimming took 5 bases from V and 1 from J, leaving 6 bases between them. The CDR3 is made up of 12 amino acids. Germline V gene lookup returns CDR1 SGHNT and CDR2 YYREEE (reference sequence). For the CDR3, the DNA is TGTGCCAGCAGAGCGAAGAACACTGAAGCTTTCTTT. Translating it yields CASRAKNTEAFF. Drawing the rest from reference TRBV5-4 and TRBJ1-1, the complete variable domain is ETGVTQSPTHLIKTRGQQVTLRCSSQSGHNTVSWYQQALGQGPQFIFQYYREEENGRGNFPPRFSGLQFPNYSSELNVNALELDDSALYLCASRAKNTEAFFGQGTRLTVV.

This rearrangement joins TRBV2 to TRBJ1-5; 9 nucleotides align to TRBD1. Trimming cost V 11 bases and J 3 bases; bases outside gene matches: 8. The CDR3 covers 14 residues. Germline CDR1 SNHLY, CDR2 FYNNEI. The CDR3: CASSGTGNNQPQHF. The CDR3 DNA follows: TGTGCCTCCTCCGGGACAGGGAACAATCAGCCCCAGCATTTT.

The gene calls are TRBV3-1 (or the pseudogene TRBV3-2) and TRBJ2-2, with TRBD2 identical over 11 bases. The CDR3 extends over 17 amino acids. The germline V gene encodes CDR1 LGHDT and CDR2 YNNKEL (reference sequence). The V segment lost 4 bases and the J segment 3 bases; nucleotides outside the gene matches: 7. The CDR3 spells CASSLYTSGRHTGELFF. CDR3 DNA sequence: TGTGCCAGCAGCCTCTATACTAGCGGGAGACACACCGGGGAGCTGTTTTTT.

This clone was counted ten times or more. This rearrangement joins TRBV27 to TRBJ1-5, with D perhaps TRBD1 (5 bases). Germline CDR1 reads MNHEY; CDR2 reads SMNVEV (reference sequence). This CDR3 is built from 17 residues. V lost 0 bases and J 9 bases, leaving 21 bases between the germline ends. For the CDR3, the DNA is TGTGCCAGCAGTTTATCGTCATTTCCTCAGGGATGGGCGCCCCAGCATTTT. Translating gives CASSLSSFPQGWAPQHF.

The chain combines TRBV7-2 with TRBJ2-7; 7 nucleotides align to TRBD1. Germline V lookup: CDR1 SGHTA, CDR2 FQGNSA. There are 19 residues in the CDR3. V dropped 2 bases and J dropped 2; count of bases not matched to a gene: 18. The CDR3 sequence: CASSLLLGRWTGKTYEQYF. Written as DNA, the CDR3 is TGTGCCAGCAGCTTACTTCTGGGACGATGGACAGGAAAAACCTACGAGCAGTACTTC.

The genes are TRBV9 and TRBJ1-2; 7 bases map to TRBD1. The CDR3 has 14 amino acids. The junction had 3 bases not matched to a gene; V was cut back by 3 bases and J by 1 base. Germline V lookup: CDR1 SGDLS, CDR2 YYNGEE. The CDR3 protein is CASSGQGSNYGYTF. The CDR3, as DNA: TGTGCCAGCAGCGGACAGGGAAGTAACTATGGCTACACCTTC.

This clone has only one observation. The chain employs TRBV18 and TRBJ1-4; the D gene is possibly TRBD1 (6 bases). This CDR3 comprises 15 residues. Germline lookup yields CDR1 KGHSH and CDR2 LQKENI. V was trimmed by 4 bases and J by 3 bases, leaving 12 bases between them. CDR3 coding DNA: TGTGCCAGCTCACTACAGGGCTACTCTAATGAAAAACTGTTTTTT. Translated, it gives CASSLQGYSNEKLFF. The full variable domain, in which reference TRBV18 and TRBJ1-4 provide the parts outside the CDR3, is NAGVMQNPRHLVRRRGQEARLRCSPMKGHSHVYWYRQLPEEGLKFMVYLQKENIIDESGMPKERFSAEFPKEGPSILRIQQVVRGDSAAYFCASSLQGYSNEKLFFGSGTQLSVL.

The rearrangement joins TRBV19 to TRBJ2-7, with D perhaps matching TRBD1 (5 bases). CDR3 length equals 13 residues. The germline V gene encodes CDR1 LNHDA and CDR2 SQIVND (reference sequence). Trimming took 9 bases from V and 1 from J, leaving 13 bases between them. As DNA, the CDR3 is TGTGCCAGAGACGACAGCGAGTCCTACGAGCAGTACTTC. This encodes CARDDSESYEQYF.

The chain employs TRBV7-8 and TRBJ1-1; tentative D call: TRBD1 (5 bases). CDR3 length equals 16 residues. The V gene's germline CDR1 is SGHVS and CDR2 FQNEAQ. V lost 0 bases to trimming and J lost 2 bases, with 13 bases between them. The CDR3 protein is CASSLAQRTPNTEAFF. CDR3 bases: TGTGCCAGCAGCTTAGCGCAGAGGACACCCAACACTGAAGCTTTCTTT.

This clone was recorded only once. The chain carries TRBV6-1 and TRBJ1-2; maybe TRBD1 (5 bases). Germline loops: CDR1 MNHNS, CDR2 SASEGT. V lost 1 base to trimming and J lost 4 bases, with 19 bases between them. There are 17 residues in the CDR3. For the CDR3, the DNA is TGTGCCAGCAGTGAAGTCGATCCGGCGGGAGACAGCTATGGCTACACCTTC. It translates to CASSEVDPAGDSYGYTF.

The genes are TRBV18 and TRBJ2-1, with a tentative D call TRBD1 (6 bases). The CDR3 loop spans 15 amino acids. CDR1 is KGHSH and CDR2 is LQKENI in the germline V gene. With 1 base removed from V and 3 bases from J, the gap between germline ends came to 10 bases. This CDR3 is CASSPRRGIYNEQFF. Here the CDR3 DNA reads TGTGCCAGCTCACCACGAAGGGGGATCTACAATGAGCAGTTCTTC.